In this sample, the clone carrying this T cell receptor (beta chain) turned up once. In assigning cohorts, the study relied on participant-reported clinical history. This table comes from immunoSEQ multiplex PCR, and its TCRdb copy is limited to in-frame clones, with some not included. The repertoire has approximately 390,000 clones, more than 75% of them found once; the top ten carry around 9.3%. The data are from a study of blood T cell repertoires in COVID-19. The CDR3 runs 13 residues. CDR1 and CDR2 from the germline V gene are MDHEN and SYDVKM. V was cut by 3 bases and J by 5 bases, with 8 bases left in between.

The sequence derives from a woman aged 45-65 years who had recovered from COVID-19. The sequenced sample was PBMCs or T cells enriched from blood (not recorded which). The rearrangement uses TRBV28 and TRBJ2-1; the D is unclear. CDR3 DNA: TGTGCCAGCAGTTTCCTCCTTAACAATGAGCAGTTCTTC. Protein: CASSFLLNNEQFF.